Below, 25 T cell receptor beta chains from the same sample are listed, as sequenced in a study of beta chain features in type 1 diabetes. Regarding the study as a whole: Among patients with Type 1 diabetes, TCRB CDR3s were moderately but significantly shorter in every one of the four CD4+ subsets.

These TCRs are of unknown antigen specificity. The isolated RNA, all of it, was reverse transcribed, so expressed TCRB transcripts were what got sequenced. Using immunoSEQ multiplex PCR, the repertoire was profiled, and TCRdb retains in-frame clones only, with some absent. This repertoire shows about 650,000 clones, 12% found once; its top ten account for 0.095% to 0.15%. The sample comprised naive CD4+ T cells from blood. The origin of the receptors is a man aged 25 to 45 with type 1 diabetes.

The chain links TRBV25-1 to TRBJ1-4; TRBD1 matches at 10 bases. With V trimmed by 4 bases and J by 8 bases, 7 bases remained unmatched. The germline CDR1 and CDR2 sequences are MGHDK and SYGVNS. CDR3 length: 15 residues. Here the CDR3 DNA reads TGTGCCAGCAGTGTTCGACAGGGGGCATGGGAAAAACTGTTTTTT. Its protein product is CASSVRQGAWEKLFF.

Concerning this clone: Relative to the germline gene, one junction end is altered; a read error may explain this. J is TRBJ1-2 and V is TRBV30; the D gene is possibly TRBD1 (5 bases). In germline, CDR1 is GTSNPN, CDR2 SVGIG (reference sequence). There are 15 residues in the CDR3. CDR3 residues: CAWSNKGTGKAGYAF. For the CDR3, the DNA is TGTGCCTGGAGTAACAAGGGGACCGGGAAAGCTGGCTACGCCTTC.

The chain joins TRBV30 to TRBJ1-3; no definite D call. CDR1 and CDR2 from the germline V gene are GTSNPN and SVGIG (reference sequence). The CDR3 covers 16 residues. Between the trimmed V and J ends, which lost 2 bases and 0 bases, there was a span of 14 bases. The CDR3 region is CAWSPLTDFSGNTIYF. CDR3 nucleotide sequence: TGTGCCTGGAGTCCTCTTACAGATTTCTCTGGAAACACCATATATTTT.

This clone was picked up a small number of times. The V and J genes are TRBV18 and TRBJ1-5, with D uncertain. This CDR3 comprises 14 residues. Germline V CDR1 and CDR2: KGHSH, LQKENI. V lost 6 bases to trimming and J lost 3 bases, with 12 bases between them. CDR3 DNA sequence: TGTGCCAGCTCCCTCGGGCAGTTCAATCAGCCCCAGCATTTT. Its translation is CASSLGQFNQPQHF.

This clone has at least ten counts. The rearrangement joins TRBV23-1 to TRBJ2-7; 7 bases agree with TRBD1. TRBV23-1 is sorted into the ORF group, with uncertain function. This CDR3 contains 10 residues. This chain's CDR3 is CIRGCHEQYF. The CDR3 DNA sequence: TGCATCAGGGGGTGCCACGAGCAGTACTTC.

This clone appeared a few times. This chain links TRBV18 with TRBJ2-6, with a possible D match to TRBD1 (5 bases). Germline lookup yields CDR1 KGHSH and CDR2 LQKENI. V was cut by 1 base and J by 11 bases, with 9 bases left in between. The CDR3 loop spans 13 amino acids. CDR3 sequence (DNA): TGTGCCAGCTCACCACAGGACACTCACGTCCTGACTTTC. This gives the protein CASSPQDTHVLTF.

On this clone: One end of the junction fails to match germline, which may point to a read error. The V call is TRBV7-8, the J call TRBJ2-3; D may be TRBD2 (6 bases). The CDR3 consists of 14 residues. Germline loops: CDR1 SGHVS, CDR2 FQNEAQ. CDR3 nucleotide sequence: TGTGCCAGCACCTTAGGGGACTCAACAGATACGCAGTATTTT. This codes for CASTLGDSTDTQYF.

This clone was seen a handful of times. This sequence joins TRBV9 and TRBJ1-4, with 8 bases identical to TRBD1. Germline CDR1 reads SGDLS; CDR2 reads YYNGEE. Trimming took 4 bases from V and 1 from J; bases not matched to a gene: 15. The CDR3 length is 19 residues. CDR3 nucleotides: TGTGCCAGCAGCCCAAGACAGGGGCCAACCACAGGAACTAATGAAAAACTGTTTTTT. This sequence encodes CASSPRQGPTTGTNEKLFF.

This clone was counted only a few times. The V gene is TRBV25-1, the J gene TRBJ1-3; TRBD1 aligns across 9 bases. The CDR3 loop spans 16 amino acids. Germline CDR1 and CDR2: MGHDK and SYGVNS. V lost 3 bases to trimming and J lost 3 bases; unmatched junction nucleotides: 6. The CDR3 nucleotides are TGTGCCAGCAGTGATGAAACAGGGGGCAGTGGAAACACCATATATTTT. Amino acid sequence: CASSDETGGSGNTIYF. The full variable domain, its missing parts supplied by reference TRBV25-1 and TRBJ1-3, is EADIYQTPRYLVIGTGKKITLECSQTMGHDKMYWYQQDPGMELHLIHYSYGVNSTEKGDLSSESTVSRIRTEHFPLTLESARPSHTSQYLCASSDETGGSGNTIYFGEGSWLTVV.

A few counts support this clone. V and J are TRBV6-5 and TRBJ1-3; D is ambiguous. Deletions cut 0 bases from V and 4 bases from J, with 7 bases between. The CDR3 is made up of 14 amino acids. The germline V gene has CDR1 MNHEY and CDR2 SVGAGI. The chain's CDR3 is CASSYSGWGNTIYF. The CDR3 region has the DNA TGTGCCAGCAGTTACTCCGGGTGGGGAAACACCATATATTTT.

CDR3 nucleotide sequence: TGTGCCACCAGCAGGTTACAGGGGTTCGGCTACGAGCAGTACTTC. Amino acid sequence: CATSRLQGFGYEQYF. V is TRBV15 and J is TRBJ2-7; 7 bases map to TRBD1. Per germline, CDR1 LNHNV and CDR2 YYDKDF (reference sequence). The CDR3 loop spans 15 amino acids. J gave up 3 bases and V 3 bases, and 8 bases lay outside the gene matches.

CDR3 in DNA: TGCGCCAGCAGCCAAGATTCCGGACCAAACAATGAGCAGTTCTTC. It translates to CASSQDSGPNNEQFF. This chain connects TRBV4-1 to TRBJ2-1; D remains ambiguous. The germline gives CDR1 MGHRA, CDR2 YSYEKL. The CDR3 covers 15 residues. Trimming took off 0 bases at V and 5 bases at J, with 11 bases between the two ends.

This clone was observed a few times. V usage is TRBV9 and J usage is TRBJ2-4; a weak D match, TRBD2 (6 bases). In germline, CDR1 is SGDLS, CDR2 YYNGEE. The CDR3 is 16 residues long. With 3 bases removed from V and 0 bases from J, the gap between germline ends came to 13 bases. CDR3 sequence: CASSGDGGLAKNIQYF. The CDR3 region has the DNA TGTGCCAGCAGCGGAGACGGGGGATTAGCCAAAAACATTCAGTACTTC. Full variable domain (missing parts from reference TRBV9 and TRBJ2-4): DSGVTQTPKHLITATGQRVTLRCSPRSGDLSVYWYQQSLDQGLQFLIQYYNGEERAKGNILERFSAQQFPDLHSELNLSSLELGDSALYFCASSGDGGLAKNIQYFGAGTRLSVL.

The chain links TRBV5-4 to TRBJ1-2, with D tentatively TRBD1 (5 bases). This CDR3 is 15 amino acids long. Germline loops: CDR1 SGHNT, CDR2 YYREEE (reference sequence). Trimming took 1 base from V and 8 from J, leaving 18 bases between them. The CDR3 spells CASSLPGTGVGGYTF. CDR3 nucleotide sequence: TGTGCCAGCAGCTTGCCCGGGACTGGGGTAGGAGGCTACACCTTC.

The V call is TRBV5-1, the J call TRBJ2-3, with TRBD1 identical over 8 bases. Germline V gives CDR1 SGHRS, CDR2 YFSETQ. V lost 6 bases and J lost 2; bases outside the gene matches: 11. CDR3 length equals 16 residues. The CDR3 protein is CASTLSTGEPTDTQYF. In DNA form, the CDR3 reads TGCGCCAGCACGTTATCGACAGGGGAACCCACAGATACGCAGTATTTT.

This clone has a handful of counts. The chain joins TRBV9 to TRBJ2-7; D might be TRBD1 or TRBD2, each matching 5 bases. V dropped 7 bases and J dropped 3 bases, with 8 bases sitting between them. Per the germline V gene, CDR1 is SGDLS and CDR2 is YYNGEE. This CDR3 comprises 11 residues. The CDR3 DNA is TGTGCCAGCGGGGGAGTCTACGAGCAGTACTTC. Residues: CASGGVYEQYF.

As to this clone: The same CDR3 arises from other DNA sequences in this sample as well. The chain uses TRBV9 and TRBJ2-7; TRBD1 aligns across 11 bases. Germline V gene lookup returns CDR1 SGDLS and CDR2 YYNGEE. The CDR3 is made up of 15 amino acids. V dropped 3 bases and J dropped 2; count of bases not matched to a gene: 4. The CDR3 sequence: CASSGGTGGPYEQYF. The CDR3 region has the DNA TGTGCCAGCAGCGGCGGGACAGGGGGGCCCTACGAGCAGTACTTC.

This clone was picked up a small number of times. The chain has TRBV7-3 and TRBJ2-1; no reliable D call. This CDR3 contains 16 residues. From germline, CDR1 is SGHTA and CDR2 FQGTGA. V was shortened by 0 bases and J by 0 bases, with 9 bases between the two germline ends. DNA of the CDR3: TGTGCCAGCAGCTTAACAAGGGAAAACTCCTACAATGAGCAGTTCTTC. Translating it yields CASSLTRENSYNEQFF.

This clone was recorded a few times. The CDR3 DNA reads as TGTGCCAGCAGCAAAGAAACAGGGGGCGTCTATGGCTACACCTTC. Amino acid sequence: CASSKETGGVYGYTF. The gene calls are TRBV21-1 and TRBJ1-2; TRBD1 reflects the table's D call only, with no check against the DNA. TRBV21-1 is annotated as a pseudogene. The CDR3 loop spans 15 amino acids.

This clone was seen only a few times. The chain couples TRBV25-1 to TRBJ2-2, with TRBD1 matching 9 bases. V shed 3 bases and J 5 bases; nucleotides not matched to a gene: 4. CDR1 and CDR2 from the germline V gene are MGHDK and SYGVNS. The CDR3 runs to 15 residues. The CDR3 coding sequence is TGTGCCAGCAGTGAGGGGACAGGGCAAACCGGGGAGCTGTTTTTT. Translating gives CASSEGTGQTGELFF.

The chain carries TRBV20-1 and TRBJ2-7; unclear D gene. Between the trimmed V and J ends, which lost 4 bases and 3 bases, there was a span of 7 bases. This CDR3 is built from 11 residues. The germline CDR1 and CDR2 sequences are DFQATT and SNEGSKA (reference sequence). In nucleotides, the CDR3 is TGCAGTGCTATGACCCACTACGAGCAGTACTTC. Its protein is CSAMTHYEQYF.

In its sample, this clone was seen a few times. The J gene is TRBJ2-5, the V gene TRBV6-1, with 9 nucleotides matching TRBD2. Germline V gives CDR1 MNHNS, CDR2 SASEGT. This CDR3 has 14 residues. With V trimmed by 4 bases and J by 5 bases, 5 bases remained unmatched. The DNA for the CDR3 is TGTGCCAGCAGTGGACTAGCGGCCAGGGAGACCCAGTACTTC. Protein sequence: CASSGLAARETQYF.

This clone was observed a few times. This chain's CDR3 is CAWVTGGGNTIYF. CDR3 bases: TGTGCCTGGGTGACAGGAGGTGGAAACACCATATATTTT. V is TRBV30 and J is TRBJ1-3; D is possibly TRBD1 (6 bases). The CDR3 runs to 13 residues. CDR1 is GTSNPN and CDR2 is SVGIG in the germline V gene (reference sequence). V lost 5 bases and J lost 3, with 11 bases in between.

The chain recombines TRBV7-2 with TRBJ2-5; unclear D gene. V lost 2 bases and J lost 4, with 14 bases in between. The CDR3 runs 15 residues. Germline CDR1 and CDR2: SGHTA and FQGNSA. CDR3 coding DNA: TGTGCCAGCAGCTTAAACGGGCAGAAGGGAGAGACCCAGTACTTC. Amino acid sequence: CASSLNGQKGETQYF.

A few counts support this clone. This chain's CDR3 is CASSGTPPYTDTQYF. DNA of the CDR3: TGTGCCAGCAGTGGGACTCCACCGTACACAGATACGCAGTATTTT. V usage is TRBV2 and J usage is TRBJ2-3; perhaps TRBD2 as D (5 bases). Germline V gene sequence: CDR1 SNHLY, CDR2 FYNNEI. V was trimmed by 4 bases and J by 2 bases, leaving 13 bases between them. This CDR3 has 15 amino acids.